This passage covers 5 T cell receptor beta chains from one sample sequenced in a study of T-cell reconstitution after alpha-beta-depleted transplantation in children. Unique molecular identifiers were incorporated during preparation of the TCRbeta library. TCRdb re-derived calls from the PCR reads in MiXCR, one entry per CDR3 protein. The sample shows 450,000 to 600,000 distinct CDR3 sequences, more than 9% of them seen only once. The sequenced sample was PBMCs, obtained before TCRalphabeta/CD19-depleted stem cell transplant. All receptors come from a child between 2 and 9 years old with inherited bone marrow failure, due to receive a stem cell transplant.

The DNA for the CDR3 is TGCAGTGTTTCAGTCGAGACTAGCGGGAGGGCCGTCTACGAGCAGTACTTC. Protein sequence: CSVSVETSGRAVYEQYF. V usage is TRBV20-1 and J usage is TRBJ2-7; 14 nucleotides line up with TRBD2. Germline CDR1 DFQATT, CDR2 SNEGSKA (reference sequence). The CDR3 is 17 residues long. The J segment lost 3 bases and the V segment lost 7 bases, leaving 14 bases of the junction unmatched.

This clonotype came up many times. The rearrangement links TRBV4-2 to TRBJ2-4, with 11 positions matching TRBD2. After removal of 0 bases from V and 2 bases from J, the junction contained 6 bases not matched to a gene. The CDR3 sequence is 18 residues long. In germline, CDR1 is LGHNA, CDR2 YNFKEQ. The CDR3 DNA follows: TGTGCCAGCAGCCAAGAACCGTGGACTAGCGGGTCCAAAAACATTCAGTACTTC. The encoded protein is CASSQEPWTSGSKNIQYF.

This clonotype has at least ten counts. The rearrangement links TRBV27 to TRBJ2-1, with 7 bases lining up with TRBD1. Germline V lookup: CDR1 MNHEY, CDR2 SMNVEV (reference sequence). This CDR3 region has 14 residues. After removal of 3 bases from V and 2 bases from J, the junction contained 1 base not matched to a gene. The CDR3 reads CASSFGQAYNEQFF. The CDR3 DNA reads as TGTGCCAGCAGTTTCGGACAGGCCTACAATGAGCAGTTCTTC.

The chain carries TRBV3-1 and TRBJ2-1; D is perhaps TRBD1 or TRBD2 (5 bases each). The CDR3 is 18 residues long. Trimming took off 1 base at V and 7 bases at J, with 23 bases between the two ends. CDR1 and CDR2 from the germline V gene are LGHDT and YNNKEL (reference sequence). CDR3 nucleotides: TGTGCCAGCAGCCAAGTAGAAAATTTGGCCCATGAGGGGAATGAGCAGTTCTTC. The encoded protein is CASSQVENLAHEGNEQFF.

A word on this clonotype: The junction does not match germline at one end; this may be a read error. The CDR3 nucleotides are TGTGCCAGTGCCGGATTGGACTTATACAATGAGCAGCTCTTC. Amino acids: CASAGLDLYNEQLF. V usage is TRBV27 and J usage is TRBJ2-1; D is perhaps TRBD2 (5 bases). CDR1 is MNHEY and CDR2 is SMNVEV in the germline V gene (reference sequence). The CDR3 is 14 amino acids.